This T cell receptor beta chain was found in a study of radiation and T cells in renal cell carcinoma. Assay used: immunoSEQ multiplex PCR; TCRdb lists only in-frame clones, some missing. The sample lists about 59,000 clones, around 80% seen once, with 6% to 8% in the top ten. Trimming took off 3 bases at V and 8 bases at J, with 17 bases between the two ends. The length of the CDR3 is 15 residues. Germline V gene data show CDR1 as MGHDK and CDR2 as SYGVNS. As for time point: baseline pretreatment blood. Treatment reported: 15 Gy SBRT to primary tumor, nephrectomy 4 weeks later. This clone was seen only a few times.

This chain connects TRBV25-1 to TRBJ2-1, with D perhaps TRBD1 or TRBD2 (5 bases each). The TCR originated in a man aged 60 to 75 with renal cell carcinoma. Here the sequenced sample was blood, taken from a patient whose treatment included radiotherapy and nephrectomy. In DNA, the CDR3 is TGTGCCAGCAGTGAGAATTGGGGGTCTAGGGATGAGCAGTTCTTC. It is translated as CASSENWGSRDEQFF.